A single sample is the source of the 28 T cell receptor beta chains below, sequenced in a study of T cells after yellow fever vaccination. TCRdb analysed the 5' RACE reads with MiXCR anew, one entry per CDR3 protein. The sample contains some 300,000 distinct CDR3 sequences, approximately 8% of which appear only once. The material was PBMCs, obtained 45 days after the first yellow fever vaccination. The receptor source for this set is a man younger than 35 who received the YFV17D yellow fever vaccine.

The chain combines TRBV11-2 with TRBJ1-2; 8 positions match TRBD1. The CDR3 length is 17 residues. Germline CDR1 reads SGHAT; CDR2 reads FQNNGV. Germline trimming cut 6 bases from V and 2 bases from J; bases unmatched to any gene: 14. The CDR3 is CASSPVGRGRGNYGYTF. CDR3 sequence (DNA): TGTGCCAGCAGTCCAGTGGGCAGGGGGCGCGGAAACTATGGCTACACCTTC.

This sequence joins TRBV20-1 and TRBJ2-7, with a weak D call TRBD1 (5 bases). This CDR3 has 12 amino acids. CDR1 and CDR2 from the germline V gene are DFQATT and SNEGSKA (reference sequence). The V gene lost 0 bases and the J gene lost 6 bases, with 9 bases spanning the gap. For the CDR3, the DNA is TGCAGTGCTAGAGATACAGGTTTCGAGCAGTACTTC. It translates to CSARDTGFEQYF.

The sample holds a few counts of this clonotype. V gene TRBV3-1 combines with J gene TRBJ1-5, with no clear D. Germline CDR1 and CDR2: LGHDT and YNNKEL (reference sequence). V shed 0 bases and J shed 3 bases, with 6 bases lying between them. The CDR3 contains 14 residues. The CDR3 nucleotides are TGTGCCAGCAGCCAAGAGCCGTTCAATCAGCCCCAGCATTTT. Its translation is CASSQEPFNQPQHF.

This clonotype came up many times. V usage is TRBV7-2 and J usage is TRBJ2-3; TRBD2 matches at 12 bases. Germline values: CDR1 SGHTA, CDR2 FQGNSA. Losses at the gene ends were 3 bases for V and 4 bases for J; bases not matched to a gene: 2. The CDR3 spans 15 residues. CDR3 region: CASSLTSGGSDTQYF. The CDR3 region has the DNA TGTGCCAGCAGCTTGACTAGCGGGGGTTCAGATACGCAGTATTTT.

This clonotype came up many times. The chain recombines TRBV5-1 with TRBJ2-5, with 9 bases that match TRBD1. The J segment lost 5 bases and the V segment lost 4 bases, leaving 6 bases of the junction unmatched. This CDR3 has 14 amino acids. Germline V gene lookup returns CDR1 SGHRS and CDR2 YFSETQ. This chain's CDR3 is CASSGGQGAETQYF. The CDR3, as DNA: TGCGCCAGCAGCGGGGGACAGGGTGCGGAGACCCAGTACTTC. Combining the CDR3 with reference TRBV5-1 and TRBJ2-5 gives the whole variable domain KAGVTQTPRYLIKTRGQQVTLSCSPISGHRSVSWYQQTPGQGLQFLFEYFSETQRNKGNFPGRFSGRQFSNSRSEMNVSTLELGDSALYLCASSGGQGAETQYFGPGTRLLVL.

This clonotype was counted at least ten times. The rearrangement links TRBV24-1 to TRBJ1-5; no clear D. The CDR3 extends over 12 amino acids. The ends were cut back, 4 bases at V and 2 bases at J, with 2 bases in the middle. CDR1 KGHDR and CDR2 SFDVKD come from the germline V gene. CDR3 in amino acids: CATSEGNQPQHF. The CDR3 DNA sequence: TGTGCCACCAGTGAAGGCAATCAGCCCCAGCATTTT.

The gene calls are TRBV5-1 and TRBJ1-3; D perhaps matches TRBD1 (5 bases). V lost 4 bases and J 2 bases, leaving 22 bases between the germline ends. CDR3 length: 18 residues. The germline V gene has CDR1 SGHRS and CDR2 YFSETQ. This CDR3 is CASSPDEGPPGPGNTIYF. CDR3 bases: TGCGCCAGCAGCCCCGATGAGGGGCCCCCGGGACCTGGAAACACCATATATTTT. The full variable domain, rest sourced from reference TRBV5-1 and TRBJ1-3, is KAGVTQTPRYLIKTRGQQVTLSCSPISGHRSVSWYQQTPGQGLQFLFEYFSETQRNKGNFPGRFSGRQFSNSRSEMNVSTLELGDSALYLCASSPDEGPPGPGNTIYFGEGSWLTVV.

The J gene is TRBJ1-5, the V gene TRBV20-1; 9 nucleotides line up with TRBD1. The CDR3 is made up of 14 amino acids. From germline, CDR1 is DFQATT and CDR2 SNEGSKA (reference sequence). V was pared by 2 bases and J by 6 bases, with 5 bases of the junction left unmatched. In DNA, the CDR3 is TGCAGTGCTAGACGGACAGGGGCTATTCAGCCCCAGCATTTT. Its translation is CSARRTGAIQPQHF.

This clonotype was observed a handful of times. The rearrangement uses TRBV5-1 and TRBJ1-2; D is undetermined. CDR1 is SGHRS and CDR2 is YFSETQ in the germline V gene. CDR3 length equals 15 residues. The V and J ends lost 6 bases and 0 bases respectively, with 15 bases between them. The CDR3 loop is CASNPTANPNYGYTF. CDR3 in DNA: TGCGCCAGCAACCCTACTGCAAACCCTAACTATGGCTACACCTTC.

The chain couples TRBV4-3 to TRBJ2-6, with D maybe TRBD1 (6 bases). This CDR3 contains 17 residues. The germline gives CDR1 LGHNA, CDR2 YSLEER. Between the trimmed V and J ends, which lost 0 bases and 0 bases, there was a span of 9 bases. Here the CDR3 DNA reads TGCGCCAGCAGCCAAGATAGGGGGAACTCTGGGGCCAACGTCCTGACTTTC. Encoded protein: CASSQDRGNSGANVLTF.

This clonotype was seen more than once but under ten times. The chain has TRBV6-5 and TRBJ1-6; tentative D call: TRBD1 (5 bases). V lost 6 bases to trimming and J lost 0 bases, with 18 bases between them. The germline CDR1 and CDR2 sequences are MNHEY and SVGAGI. CDR3 length: 18 amino acids. The CDR3: CASRGRAGGGSYNSPLHF. For the CDR3, the DNA is TGTGCCAGCAGAGGACGGGCCGGGGGAGGCTCCTATAATTCACCCCTCCACTTT.

In this sample, this clonotype turned up many times. This chain connects TRBV29-1 to TRBJ2-3, with D possibly being TRBD1 or TRBD2 (7 bases each). With 4 bases removed from V and 6 bases from J, the gap between germline ends came to 20 bases. This CDR3 region has 15 residues. CDR1 and CDR2 (germline): SQVTM, ANQGSEA. For the CDR3, the DNA is TGCAGCGTTGGTGAATGGCGGGGAGGGGGCGATACGCAGTATTTT. Its protein is CSVGEWRGGGDTQYF.

There are a few counts of this clonotype. As DNA, the CDR3 is TGTGCCACCAGTGGAGAGCGGAGGGATCAGCCCCAGCATTTT. Amino acid sequence: CATSGERRDQPQHF. The chain has TRBV24-1 and TRBJ1-5; D is unclear. Germline V CDR1 and CDR2: KGHDR, SFDVKD. Trimming took 5 bases from V and 5 from J, leaving 12 bases between them. This CDR3 is 14 amino acids long.

This chain uses TRBV5-4 with TRBJ1-2, with 7 bases aligning to TRBD1. The CDR3 is 13 residues long. Trimming took 2 bases from V and 7 from J; bases not matched to a gene: 5. Germline values: CDR1 SGHNT, CDR2 YYREEE (reference sequence). CDR3 in DNA: TGTGCCAGCAGCTTTTCAGGGGGGGCTGGCTACACCTTC. It encodes CASSFSGGAGYTF.

The gene calls are TRBV20-1 and TRBJ2-3, with TRBD2 matching 8 bases. The CDR3 totals 15 residues. Unmatched junction bases numbered 13, after V lost 5 bases and J lost 6 bases. Germline loops: CDR1 DFQATT, CDR2 SNEGSKA (reference sequence). This CDR3 reads CSAPLQGLELDTQYF. The CDR3 bases are TGCAGTGCTCCACTTCAGGGACTAGAGCTTGATACGCAGTATTTT.

In this sample, this clonotype turned up a few times. This chain uses TRBV18 with TRBJ2-1; 8 positions agree with TRBD2. The CDR3 totals 16 residues. Germline lookup yields CDR1 KGHSH and CDR2 LQKENI. Germline trimming cut 2 bases from V and 8 bases from J; bases unmatched to any gene: 11. The CDR3 coding sequence is TGTGCCAGCTCACCAATAAGGACGGGGGGGGCCCATGAGCAGTTCTTC. Translated: CASSPIRTGGAHEQFF.

V is TRBV19 and J is TRBJ1-5; 8 bases map to TRBD1. The J segment lost 3 bases and the V segment lost 6 bases, leaving 7 bases of the junction unmatched. Germline CDR1 LNHDA, CDR2 SQIVND (reference sequence). This CDR3 comprises 15 residues. CDR3 residues: CASSSTGVTNQPQHF. The DNA for the CDR3 is TGTGCCAGTAGCTCGACAGGGGTGACCAATCAGCCCCAGCATTTT.

This clonotype was seen a few times. The V call is TRBV7-9, the J call TRBJ2-7; 11 bases agree with TRBD1. Per germline, CDR1 SEHNR and CDR2 FQNEAQ (reference sequence). The trim removed 6 bases at V and 7 bases at J, leaving 2 bases unmatched. This CDR3 region has 12 residues. Here the CDR3 DNA reads TGTGCCAGCAGGGGGACAGGGGGTGAGCAGTACTTC. Translating gives CASRGTGGEQYF.

This chain uses TRBV5-1 with TRBJ2-3, with unresolved D. The germline V and J ends were trimmed by 3 bases and 6 bases, with 8 bases remaining between them. The CDR3 is made up of 12 amino acids. CDR1 SGHRS and CDR2 YFSETQ come from the germline V gene. CDR3 DNA sequence: TGCGCCAGCAGCTGGTTCTGGGATACGCAGTATTTT. It translates to CASSWFWDTQYF.

There are a few counts of this clonotype. The chain uses TRBV7-9 and TRBJ1-1, with D uncertain. Germline lookup yields CDR1 SEHNR and CDR2 FQNEAQ (reference sequence). V lost 1 base and J lost 7, with 7 bases in between. The CDR3 has 12 residues. Here the CDR3 DNA reads TGTGCCAGCAGCTTAGTCAGAGATGAAGCTTTCTTT. Residues: CASSLVRDEAFF.

This clonotype was seen only a few times. The chain has TRBV24-1 and TRBJ1-2, with a possible D match to TRBD1 (5 bases). The germline CDR1 and CDR2 sequences are KGHDR and SFDVKD. Deletions cut 2 bases from V and 6 bases from J, with 12 bases between. The CDR3 covers 14 residues. The CDR3 loop is CATSDSRGLNGYTF. The CDR3 DNA follows: TGTGCCACCAGTGATTCCCGGGGGTTGAATGGCTACACCTTC.

This clonotype was found a few times. This chain uses TRBV4-1 with TRBJ1-5; D not resolved. V was shortened by 5 bases and J by 0 bases, with 11 bases between the two germline ends. In germline, CDR1 is MGHRA, CDR2 YSYEKL. This CDR3 spans 15 amino acids. CDR3 residues: CASSLRLYSNQPQHF. The CDR3 nucleotides read TGCGCCAGCAGCTTGAGGCTATATAGCAATCAGCCCCAGCATTTT.

This sequence joins TRBV9 and TRBJ2-6; D may be TRBD2 (5 bases). CDR3 size: 17 residues. Between the trimmed V and J ends, which lost 0 bases and 0 bases, there was a span of 10 bases. Per the germline V gene, CDR1 is SGDLS and CDR2 is YYNGEE. This CDR3 is CASSVEGESSGANVLTF. The CDR3 DNA reads as TGTGCCAGCAGCGTAGAGGGAGAGAGCTCTGGGGCCAACGTCCTGACTTTC. Filled out from reference TRBV9 and TRBJ2-6, the complete variable domain reads DSGVTQTPKHLITATGQRVTLRCSPRSGDLSVYWYQQSLDQGLQFLIQYYNGEERAKGNILERFSAQQFPDLHSELNLSSLELGDSALYFCASSVEGESSGANVLTFGAGSRLTVL.

The genes are TRBV5-4 and TRBJ1-6, with 7 bases aligning to TRBD1. The CDR3 sequence is 17 residues long. The V gene end was trimmed by 4 bases and the J gene end by 7 bases; junction bases not matched to a gene: 14. Germline CDR1 reads SGHNT; CDR2 reads YYREEE (reference sequence). CDR3: CASSGKKAGTVNSPLHF. CDR3 in DNA: TGTGCCAGCAGCGGAAAAAAAGCCGGGACAGTAAATTCACCCCTCCACTTT. Looking up the rest from reference TRBV5-4 and TRBJ1-6 gives the full variable domain: ETGVTQSPTHLIKTRGQQVTLRCSSQSGHNTVSWYQQALGQGPQFIFQYYREEENGRGNFPPRFSGLQFPNYSSELNVNALELDDSALYLCASSGKKAGTVNSPLHFGNGTRLTVT.

The CDR3 DNA sequence: TGTGCCAGCAGTTACTCGTTTGGTGGAACCGGGGAGCTGTTTTTT. This gives the protein CASSYSFGGTGELFF. J is TRBJ2-2 and V is TRBV6-5; D not resolved. The CDR3 consists of 15 residues. The germline gives CDR1 MNHEY, CDR2 SVGAGI. The V and J ends lost 0 bases and 5 bases respectively, with 10 bases between them.

The CDR3 loop is CASRTQLGLNNQPQHF. In DNA, the CDR3 is TGTGCCAGCAGGACCCAACTAGGGCTCAACAATCAGCCCCAGCATTTT. V is TRBV6-2 or TRBV6-3 and J is TRBJ1-5; D is unresolved. CDR1 and CDR2 from the germline V gene are MNHEY and SVGEGT. The length of the CDR3 is 16 residues. Trimming shortened V by 6 bases and J by 3 bases, and 18 bases separated the two germline ends.

A few counts support this clonotype. This chain links TRBV11-2 with TRBJ2-7; D ambiguous. Per the germline V gene, CDR1 is SGHAT and CDR2 is FQNNGV. Trimming pared 5 bases from V and 2 bases from J, leaving 10 bases between. The CDR3 has 13 amino acids. The chain's CDR3 is CASSPRPTYEQYF. The CDR3 region has the DNA TGTGCCAGCAGCCCCCGGCCCACCTACGAGCAGTACTTC.

A few counts support this clonotype. V and J are TRBV20-1 and TRBJ2-3; D is perhaps TRBD1 or TRBD2 (6 bases each). Trimming took off 0 bases at V and 0 bases at J, with 10 bases between the two ends. Germline CDR1 DFQATT, CDR2 SNEGSKA (reference sequence). The CDR3 has 15 residues. The CDR3 sequence is CSARDTGASTDTQYF. The CDR3 region has the DNA TGCAGTGCTAGAGACACGGGGGCGAGCACAGATACGCAGTATTTT.